The present entry profiles one T cell receptor beta chain with its context. The target antigen is unknown. Vbeta (60) and Jbeta (13) primers were used in the PCR. TCRdb's table, derived via immunoSEQ multiplex PCR, lists solely in-frame clones and lacks some. The profile covers roughly 100,000 clones, with roughly three quarters appearing a single time and about 9.4% taken by the ten largest. This record comes from a study of cytomegalovirus exposure and HLA in healthy donors. With 0 bases removed from V and 5 bases from J, the gap between germline ends came to 10 bases. This CDR3 has 14 amino acids. Germline loops: CDR1 MNHGY, CDR2 SVAAGI. Study-wide points: Reports indicate that TCR beta sequences accurately predicted the HLA-A and HLA-B alleles of most subjects.

Each donor was nominally healthy when sampled (though unrecorded immune exposures were likely). V gene TRBV6-9 combines with J gene TRBJ1-2; D possibly corresponds to TRBD1 (6 bases). Sequencing was carried out using PBMCs. This receptor was taken from a woman younger than 35 in good health and CMV-seropositive. The CDR3: CASSYSGQLYGYTF. The DNA for the CDR3 is TGTGCCAGCAGTTATTCAGGACAGTTGTATGGCTACACCTTC.